This record concerns one TCR beta chain sequence. This entry belongs to a study of blood T cell repertoires in COVID-19. As for the study in general: T cells, B-cell-depleted T cells, or PBMCs provided the cDNA or gDNA that served as material.

The repertoire was sequenced with immunoSEQ multiplex PCR; TCRdb's copy has only in-frame clones and lacks some. The top ten hold 10% to 11% of the sample, which has 210,000 or so clones, 87% seen once. Germline-derived CDR1 and CDR2 are MNHEY and SVGAGI. V trimming: 5 bases; J trimming: 5 bases; junction bases outside the gene matches: 8. CDR3 size: 14 residues. The chain carries TRBV6-5 and TRBJ1-1, with TRBD1 identical over 7 bases. The specimen sequenced was PBMCs or T cells enriched from blood (not recorded which). This receptor was taken from a man aged 30-40 years who had recovered from COVID-19. As DNA, the CDR3 is TGTGCCAGCAGTCAACAGGGGAGAAAGACTGAAGCTTTCTTT. It codes for CASSQQGRKTEAFF.